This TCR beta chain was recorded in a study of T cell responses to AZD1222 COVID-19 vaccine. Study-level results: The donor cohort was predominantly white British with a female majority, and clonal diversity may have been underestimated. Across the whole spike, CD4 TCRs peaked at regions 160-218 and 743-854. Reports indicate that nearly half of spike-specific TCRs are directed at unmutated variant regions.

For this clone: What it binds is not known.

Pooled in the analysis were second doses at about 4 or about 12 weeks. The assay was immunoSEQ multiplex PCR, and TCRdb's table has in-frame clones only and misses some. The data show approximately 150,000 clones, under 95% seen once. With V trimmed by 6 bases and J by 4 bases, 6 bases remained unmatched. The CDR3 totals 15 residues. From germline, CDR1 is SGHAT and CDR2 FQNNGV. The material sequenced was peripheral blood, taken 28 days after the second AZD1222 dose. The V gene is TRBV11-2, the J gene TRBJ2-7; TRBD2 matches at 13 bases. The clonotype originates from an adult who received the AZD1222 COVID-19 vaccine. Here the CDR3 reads CASRSRLAGGYEQYF. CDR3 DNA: TGTGCCAGCAGATCAAGACTAGCGGGAGGTTACGAGCAGTACTTC.